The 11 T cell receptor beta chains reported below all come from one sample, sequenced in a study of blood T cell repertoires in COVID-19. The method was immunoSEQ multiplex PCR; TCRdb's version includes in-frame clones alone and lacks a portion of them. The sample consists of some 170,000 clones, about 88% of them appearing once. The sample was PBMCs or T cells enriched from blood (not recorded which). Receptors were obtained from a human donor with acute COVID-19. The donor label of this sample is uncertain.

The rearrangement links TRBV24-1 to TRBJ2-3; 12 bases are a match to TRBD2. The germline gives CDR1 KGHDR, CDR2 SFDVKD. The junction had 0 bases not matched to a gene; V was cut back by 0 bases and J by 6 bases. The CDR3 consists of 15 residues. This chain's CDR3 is CATSDLTSGGDTQYF. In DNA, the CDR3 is TGTGCCACCAGTGATTTGACTAGCGGGGGGGATACGCAGTATTTT.

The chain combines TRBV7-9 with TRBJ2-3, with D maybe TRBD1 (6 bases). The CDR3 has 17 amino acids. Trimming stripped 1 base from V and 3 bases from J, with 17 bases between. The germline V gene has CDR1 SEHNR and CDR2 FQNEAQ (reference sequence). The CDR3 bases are TGTGCCAGCAGCTTAGTCGGTGAGGGGGTTTTAACAGATACGCAGTATTTT. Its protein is CASSLVGEGVLTDTQYF.

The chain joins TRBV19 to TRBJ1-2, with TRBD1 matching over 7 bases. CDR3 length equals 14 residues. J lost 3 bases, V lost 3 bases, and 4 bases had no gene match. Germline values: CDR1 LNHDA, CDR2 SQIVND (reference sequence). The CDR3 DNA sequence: TGTGCCAGTAGTATGCAGGGGGTACACTATGGCTACACCTTC. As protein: CASSMQGVHYGYTF.

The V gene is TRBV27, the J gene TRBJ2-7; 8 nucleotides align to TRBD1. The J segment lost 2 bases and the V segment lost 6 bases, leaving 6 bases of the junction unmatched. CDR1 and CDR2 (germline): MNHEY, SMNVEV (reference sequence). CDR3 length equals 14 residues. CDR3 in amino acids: CASSRQGIPYEQYF. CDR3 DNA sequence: TGTGCCAGCAGCCGACAGGGGATCCCCTACGAGCAGTACTTC.

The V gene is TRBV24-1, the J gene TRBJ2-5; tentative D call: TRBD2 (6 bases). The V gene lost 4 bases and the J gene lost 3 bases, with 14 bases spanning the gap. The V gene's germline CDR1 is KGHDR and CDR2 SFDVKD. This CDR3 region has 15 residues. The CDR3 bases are TGTGCCACCAGTGACCCGGCGACGGGGGAAGAGACCCAGTACTTC. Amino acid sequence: CATSDPATGEETQYF.

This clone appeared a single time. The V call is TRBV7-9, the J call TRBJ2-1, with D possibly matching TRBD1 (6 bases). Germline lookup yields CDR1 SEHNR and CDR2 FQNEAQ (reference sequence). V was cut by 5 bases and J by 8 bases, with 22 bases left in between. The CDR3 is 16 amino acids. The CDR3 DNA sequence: TGTGCCAGCAGCCGATCGGGGATAAGACAGGTCTATGAGCAGTTCTTC. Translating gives CASSRSGIRQVYEQFF.

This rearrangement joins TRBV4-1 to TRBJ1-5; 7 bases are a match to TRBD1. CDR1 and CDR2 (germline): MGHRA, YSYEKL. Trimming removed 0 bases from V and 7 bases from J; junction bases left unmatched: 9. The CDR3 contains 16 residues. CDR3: CASSQDIVGGWQPQHF. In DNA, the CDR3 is TGCGCCAGCAGCCAAGATATCGTAGGGGGCTGGCAGCCCCAGCATTTT.

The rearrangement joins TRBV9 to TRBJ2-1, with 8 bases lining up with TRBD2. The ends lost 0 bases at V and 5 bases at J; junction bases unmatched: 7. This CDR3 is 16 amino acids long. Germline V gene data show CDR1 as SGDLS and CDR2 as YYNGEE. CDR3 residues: CASSVDHSGGNNEQFF. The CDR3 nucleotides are TGTGCCAGCAGCGTAGATCACAGCGGGGGTAACAATGAGCAGTTCTTC.

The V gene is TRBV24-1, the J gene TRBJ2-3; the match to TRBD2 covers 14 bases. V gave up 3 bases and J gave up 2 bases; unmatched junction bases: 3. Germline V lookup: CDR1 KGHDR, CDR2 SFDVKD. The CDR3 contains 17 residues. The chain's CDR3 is CATSDPGLAGATDTQYF. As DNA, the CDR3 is TGTGCCACCAGTGATCCGGGACTAGCGGGGGCCACAGATACGCAGTATTTT.

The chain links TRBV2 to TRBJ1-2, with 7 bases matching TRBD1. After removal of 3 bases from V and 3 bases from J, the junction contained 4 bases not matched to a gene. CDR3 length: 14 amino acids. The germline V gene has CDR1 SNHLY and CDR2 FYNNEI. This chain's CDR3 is CASSEEGADYGYTF. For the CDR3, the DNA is TGTGCCAGCAGTGAGGAGGGGGCGGACTATGGCTACACCTTC.

The CDR3 nucleotides are TGTGCCAGCAGTTTATACTATAGCGGAGGGAGGAATGGCTACACCTTC. Translation: CASSLYYSGGRNGYTF. This chain links TRBV27 with TRBJ1-2; no firm D call. Germline CDR1 and CDR2: MNHEY and SMNVEV (reference sequence). The length of the CDR3 is 16 residues. Trimming cost V 1 base and J 6 bases, with 18 bases left between them.